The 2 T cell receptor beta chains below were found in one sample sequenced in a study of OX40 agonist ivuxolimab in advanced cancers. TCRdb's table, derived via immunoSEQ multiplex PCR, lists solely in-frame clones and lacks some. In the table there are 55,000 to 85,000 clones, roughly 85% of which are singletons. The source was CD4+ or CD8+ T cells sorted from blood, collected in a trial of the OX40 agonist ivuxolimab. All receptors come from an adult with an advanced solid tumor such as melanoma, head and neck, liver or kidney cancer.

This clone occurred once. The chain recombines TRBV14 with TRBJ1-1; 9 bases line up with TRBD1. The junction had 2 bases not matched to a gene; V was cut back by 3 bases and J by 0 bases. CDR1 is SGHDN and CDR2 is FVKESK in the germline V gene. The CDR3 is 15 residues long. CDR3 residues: CASSHHRGLNTEAFF. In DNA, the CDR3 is TGTGCCAGCAGCCACCACAGGGGGCTGAACACTGAAGCTTTCTTT.

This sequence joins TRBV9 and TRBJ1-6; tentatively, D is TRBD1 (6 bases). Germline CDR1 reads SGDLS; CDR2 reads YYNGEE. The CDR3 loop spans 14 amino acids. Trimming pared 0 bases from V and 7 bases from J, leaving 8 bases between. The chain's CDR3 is CASSVAGENSPLHF. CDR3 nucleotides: TGTGCCAGCAGCGTAGCAGGGGAGAATTCACCCCTCCACTTT.